What follows are 23 T cell receptor beta chains derived from one specimen sequenced in a study of a mutant IDH1 vaccine in newly diagnosed glioma. The assay was immunoSEQ multiplex PCR, and TCRdb's table has in-frame clones only and misses some. The data contain fewer than 100,000 clones, more than 85% of them singletons. As for time point: week 5, during vaccination. Alongside topical imiquimod, each dose of vaccine comprised 300 ug of mutant IDH1 20-mer peptide. These receptors have no identified antigens. This specimen consisted of PBMCs, obtained from a glioma patient whose treatment included an IDH1 peptide vaccine. These receptors all stem from a woman aged 45-65 years with glioma.

The rearrangement uses TRBV5-1 and TRBJ2-2; 10 nucleotides match TRBD2. With 6 bases clipped from V and 5 bases from J, the junction kept 10 bases outside the gene matches. CDR3 length: 16 amino acids. Germline CDR1 reads SGHRS; CDR2 reads YFSETQ. In DNA form, the CDR3 reads TGCGCCAGCACGTCGAGCGGGAGGGCCCGAACCGGGGAGCTGTTTTTT. Translation gives CASTSSGRARTGELFF. Combining the CDR3 with reference TRBV5-1 and TRBJ2-2 gives the whole variable domain KAGVTQTPRYLIKTRGQQVTLSCSPISGHRSVSWYQQTPGQGLQFLFEYFSETQRNKGNFPGRFSGRQFSNSRSEMNVSTLELGDSALYLCASTSSGRARTGELFFGEGSRLTVL.

The chain employs TRBV6-1 and TRBJ1-6; 9 bases line up with TRBD1. The J segment lost 0 bases and the V segment lost 3 bases, leaving 6 bases of the junction unmatched. This CDR3 is built from 18 residues. Germline assignment: CDR1 MNHNS and CDR2 SASEGT. CDR3 residues: CASSDKQGAFSYNSPLHF. The CDR3 DNA is TGTGCCAGCAGTGACAAACAGGGGGCTTTCTCCTATAATTCACCCCTCCACTTT.

The chain employs TRBV7-9 and TRBJ2-7; the D gene is possibly TRBD1 (5 bases). Germline CDR1 reads SEHNR; CDR2 reads FQNEAQ (reference sequence). The CDR3 consists of 18 residues. The V gene lost 7 bases and the J gene lost 5 bases, with 30 bases spanning the gap. The DNA for the CDR3 is TGTGCCAGCACCGCACCCGGCTGGAAGGGGAAGACTTGGGACGAGCAGTACTTC. Its translation: CASTAPGWKGKTWDEQYF.

The chain is built from TRBV25-1 and TRBJ2-2, with D perhaps TRBD1 (6 bases). Trimming removed 5 bases from V and 0 bases from J, with 19 bases in between. The CDR3 runs to 18 residues. Germline CDR1 and CDR2: MGHDK and SYGVNS. CDR3 region: CASSSGMGQGTNTGELFF. The CDR3, as DNA: TGTGCCAGCAGTTCGGGGATGGGCCAGGGGACGAACACCGGGGAGCTGTTTTTT.

The chain couples TRBV28 to TRBJ2-5; 9 positions agree with TRBD1. V trimming: 9 bases; J trimming: 2 bases; junction bases outside the gene matches: 4. The CDR3 is 13 amino acids. Germline loops: CDR1 MDHEN, CDR2 SYDVKM. In DNA, the CDR3 is TGTGCCAGTTATGGACAGGGGCAAGAGACCCAGTACTTC. Protein product: CASYGQGQETQYF.

This clone is a singleton in its sample. The chain uses TRBV5-5 and TRBJ2-1; D may match TRBD1 or TRBD2 (5 bases each). Per germline, CDR1 SGHKS and CDR2 YYEKEE (reference sequence). V was clipped by 2 bases and J by 4 bases, with 13 bases between them. The CDR3 covers 15 residues. CDR3 DNA sequence: TGTGCCAGCAGCTTAGCCACGGGGCCTTACAATGAGCAGTTCTTC. Protein sequence: CASSLATGPYNEQFF. Full variable domain (missing parts from reference TRBV5-5 and TRBJ2-1): DAGVTQSPTHLIKTRGQQVTLRCSPISGHKSVSWYQQVLGQGPQFIFQYYEKEERGRGNFPDRFSARQFPNYSSELNVNALLLGDSALYLCASSLATGPYNEQFFGPGTRLTVL.

The chain couples TRBV5-6 to TRBJ1-5, with D maybe TRBD1 (5 bases). This CDR3 spans 16 amino acids. With 1 base removed from V and 2 bases from J, the gap between germline ends came to 13 bases. Germline values: CDR1 SGHDT, CDR2 YYEEEE. CDR3 bases: TGTGCCAGCAGCTTGAGTAGGGGAAGGGGCAATCAGCCCCAGCATTTT. Translation gives CASSLSRGRGNQPQHF.

This chain links TRBV6-5 with TRBJ1-2; no reliable D call. The germline V gene has CDR1 MNHEY and CDR2 SVGAGI. The V end lost 6 bases, the J end lost 4 bases, and 15 bases lay between the germline ends. The CDR3 extends over 14 amino acids. The CDR3 coding sequence is TGTGCCAGCAGACTCTCCTTGCGGTTCTATGGCTACACCTTC. Translation: CASRLSLRFYGYTF.

The V and J genes are TRBV7-2 and TRBJ2-1; D is perhaps TRBD2 (6 bases). Germline V gene data show CDR1 as SGHTA and CDR2 as FQGNSA. The CDR3 sequence is 13 residues long. Trimming left V 1 base short and J 8 bases short, with 9 bases between. The CDR3 loop reads CASSLGRRDEQFF. In DNA, the CDR3 is TGTGCCAGCAGCTTAGGTAGGAGGGATGAGCAGTTCTTC.

This chain joins TRBV6-4 and TRBJ2-1, with 8 nucleotides matching TRBD1. Trimming cost V 6 bases and J 2 bases; bases outside gene matches: 6. This CDR3 is built from 15 residues. The germline gives CDR1 MRHNA, CDR2 SNTAGT. For the CDR3, the DNA is TGTGCCAGCAGGTCGGCAGGGGGCGCCTACAATGAGCAGTTCTTC. This sequence encodes CASRSAGGAYNEQFF.

The genes are TRBV6-5 and TRBJ1-1; perhaps TRBD1 as D (6 bases). V dropped 7 bases and J dropped 5 bases, with 20 bases sitting between them. This CDR3 is 15 amino acids long. Germline-derived CDR1 and CDR2 are MNHEY and SVGAGI. The CDR3 region is CASKGRGGGKTEAFF. Here the CDR3 DNA reads TGTGCCAGCAAGGGGAGGGGGGGAGGAAAGACTGAAGCTTTCTTT.

The J gene is TRBJ2-3, the V gene TRBV2; D remains unclear. CDR3 length: 14 amino acids. Germline V gives CDR1 SNHLY, CDR2 FYNNEI. With 11 bases removed from V and 0 bases from J, the gap between germline ends came to 15 bases. The CDR3 DNA reads as TGTGCCGGCTCTCAGGTCACTAGCACAGATACGCAGTATTTT. It translates to CAGSQVTSTDTQYF.

The chain links TRBV27 to TRBJ2-3; 7 nucleotides align to TRBD2. Germline values: CDR1 MNHEY, CDR2 SMNVEV (reference sequence). Unmatched junction bases numbered 8, after V lost 0 bases and J lost 2 bases. The CDR3 runs 17 residues. CDR3 nucleotides: TGTGCCAGCAGTTTATCGTTCCCTAGCGGTTACACAGATACGCAGTATTTT. Its protein is CASSLSFPSGYTDTQYF.

The rearrangement links TRBV21-1 to TRBJ1-1; the table calls TRBD1, which could not be checked here. TRBV21-1 is listed as a pseudogene. This CDR3 is 16 amino acids long. Here the CDR3 reads CASTKTGGRSHTEAFF. CDR3 nucleotides: TGTGCCAGCACCAAAACAGGGGGAAGATCGCACACTGAAGCTTTCTTT.

V usage is TRBV30 and J usage is TRBJ1-6, with D unresolved. The CDR3 is made up of 14 amino acids. Trimming cost V 5 bases and J 8 bases, with 16 bases left between them. Germline V gene lookup returns CDR1 GTSNPN and CDR2 SVGIG (reference sequence). The CDR3 is CAWLRHRGDSPLHF. For the CDR3, the DNA is TGTGCCTGGCTTAGGCACAGAGGCGATTCACCCCTCCACTTT.

The gene calls are TRBV7-3 and TRBJ2-7; 8 bases are a match to TRBD1. There are 13 residues in the CDR3. V lost 5 bases to trimming and J lost 9 bases; unmatched junction nucleotides: 9. Germline values: CDR1 SGHTA, CDR2 FQGTGA. The CDR3 sequence: CASSPPGQVRQYF. CDR3 sequence (DNA): TGTGCCAGCAGCCCCCCGGGACAGGTGAGGCAGTACTTC.

V gene TRBV5-1 combines with J gene TRBJ2-2, with D unclear. V was clipped by 0 bases and J by 4 bases, with 7 bases between them. From germline, CDR1 is SGHRS and CDR2 YFSETQ. The CDR3 contains 14 residues. The chain's CDR3 is CASSLGRGTGELFF. The CDR3 DNA reads TGCGCCAGCAGCTTGGGGCGCGGCACCGGGGAGCTGTTTTTT.

J is TRBJ1-1 and V is TRBV29-1, with 9 bases lining up with TRBD1. V dropped 6 bases and J dropped 3; count of bases not matched to a gene: 2. Germline CDR1 is SQVTM and CDR2 is ANQGSEA. There are 12 residues in the CDR3. CDR3 amino acids: CSVDRGYTEAFF. In nucleotides, the CDR3 is TGCAGCGTCGACAGGGGGTACACTGAAGCTTTCTTT.

The chain combines TRBV11-3 with TRBJ2-3, with D possibly matching TRBD2 (5 bases). CDR1 SGHNT and CDR2 YENEEA come from the germline V gene. The V end was cut by 4 bases, the J end by 2 bases, with 7 bases between. The CDR3 consists of 13 residues. The CDR3 nucleotides read TGTGCCAGCAGCTCCGGGGACACAGATACGCAGTATTTT. This encodes CASSSGDTDTQYF.

The chain couples TRBV12-2 to TRBJ2-6; the DNA was not used to check the table's D call, TRBD1. TRBV12-2 is a pseudogene. There are 14 residues in the CDR3. The CDR3 DNA reads TGTGCAAGTCGTGACAGCTCTGGGGCCAACGTCCTGACTTTC. As protein: CASRDSSGANVLTF.

The rearrangement links TRBV5-5 to TRBJ2-1, with TRBD1 matching 11 bases. After removal of 4 bases from V and 4 bases from J, the junction contained 4 bases not matched to a gene. The germline gives CDR1 SGHKS, CDR2 YYEKEE (reference sequence). The CDR3 is made up of 15 amino acids. Here the CDR3 reads CASSRGTGGYNEQFF. CDR3 coding DNA: TGTGCCAGCAGCCGGGGGACAGGGGGATACAATGAGCAGTTCTTC.

The chain carries TRBV27 and TRBJ2-1; 14 nucleotides line up with TRBD2. Germline lookup yields CDR1 MNHEY and CDR2 SMNVEV (reference sequence). The CDR3 has 16 amino acids. V lost 1 base, J lost 8 bases, and 4 bases stayed unmatched. CDR3 sequence reads: CASSLWGTSGSHEQFF. In DNA, the CDR3 is TGTGCCAGCAGTTTATGGGGGACTAGCGGGAGCCATGAGCAGTTCTTC.

The chain is built from TRBV10-3 and TRBJ2-7; D gene ambiguous. The CDR3 extends over 12 amino acids. V was clipped by 2 bases and J by 3 bases, with 5 bases between them. Germline V gives CDR1 ENHRY, CDR2 SYGVKD. The CDR3 DNA follows: TGTGCCATCAGTGAGGCAGTCTACGAGCAGTACTTC. Translation gives CAISEAVYEQYF.